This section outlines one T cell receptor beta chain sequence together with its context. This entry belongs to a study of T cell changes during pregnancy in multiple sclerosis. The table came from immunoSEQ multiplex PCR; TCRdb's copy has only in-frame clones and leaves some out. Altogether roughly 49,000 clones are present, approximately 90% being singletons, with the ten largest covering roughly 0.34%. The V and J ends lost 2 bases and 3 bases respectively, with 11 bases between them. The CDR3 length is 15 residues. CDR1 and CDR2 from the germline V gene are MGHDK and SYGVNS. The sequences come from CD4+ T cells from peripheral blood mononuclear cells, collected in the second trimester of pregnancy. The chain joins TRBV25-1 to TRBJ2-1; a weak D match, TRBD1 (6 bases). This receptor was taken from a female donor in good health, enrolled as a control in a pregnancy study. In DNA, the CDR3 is TGTGCCAGCAGTGAAGCGGACAGTGTCTACAATGAGCAGTTCTTC. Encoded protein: CASSEADSVYNEQFF. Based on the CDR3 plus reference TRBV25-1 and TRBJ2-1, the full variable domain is EADIYQTPRYLVIGTGKKITLECSQTMGHDKMYWYQQDPGMELHLIHYSYGVNSTEKGDLSSESTVSRIRTEHFPLTLESARPSHTSQYLCASSEADSVYNEQFFGPGTRLTVL.